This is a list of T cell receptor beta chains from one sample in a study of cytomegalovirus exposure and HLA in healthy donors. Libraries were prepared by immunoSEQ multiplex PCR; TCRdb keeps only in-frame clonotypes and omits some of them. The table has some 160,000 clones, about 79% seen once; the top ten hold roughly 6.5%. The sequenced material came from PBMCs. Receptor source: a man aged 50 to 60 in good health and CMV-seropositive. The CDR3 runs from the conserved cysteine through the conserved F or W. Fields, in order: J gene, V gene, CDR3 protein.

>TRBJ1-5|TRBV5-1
CASSLGDSIGQPQHF
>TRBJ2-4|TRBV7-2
CASSLAVLAKNIQYF
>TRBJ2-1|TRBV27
CASSLGPNNEQFF
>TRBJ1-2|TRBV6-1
CASSETGSDYGYTF
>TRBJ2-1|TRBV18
CASSPGLAGEQFF
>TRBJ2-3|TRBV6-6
CASSQGQGATDTQYF
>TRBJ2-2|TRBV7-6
CASSGREGTGELFF
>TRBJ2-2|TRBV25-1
CASSEYISGELFF
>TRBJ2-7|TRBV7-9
CASSTGTAYEQYF
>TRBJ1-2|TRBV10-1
CASSETGRYGYTF
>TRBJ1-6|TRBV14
CASSQGSNSPLHF
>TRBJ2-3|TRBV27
CASSSRTSYGRVTQYF
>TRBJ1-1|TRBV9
CASSVADSNTEAFF
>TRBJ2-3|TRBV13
CASSRRTGGTDTQYF
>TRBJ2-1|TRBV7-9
CASSLGARGRSYNEQFF
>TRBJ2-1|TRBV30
CAWTLAGVSRGYNEQFF
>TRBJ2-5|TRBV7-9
CASSFIGTGRETQYF
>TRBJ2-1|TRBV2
CASSEMHGSYNEQFF
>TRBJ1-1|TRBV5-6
CASSLGALNTEAFF
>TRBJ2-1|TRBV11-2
CASSFTSGIGHEQFF
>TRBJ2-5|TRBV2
CASSGTGEETQYF
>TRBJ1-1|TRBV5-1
CASRMKANTEAFF
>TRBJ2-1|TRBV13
CASSLGGTSNEQFF
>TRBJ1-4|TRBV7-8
CASSMNRGGNEKLFF
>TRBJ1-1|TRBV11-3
CASSFLQGTEAFF
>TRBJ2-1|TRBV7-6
CASSLAQEMNEQFF
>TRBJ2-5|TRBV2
CASSPGQGILETQYF
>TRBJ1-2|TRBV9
CASSAQTGENYGYTF